The TCR beta chain described here comes from a study of regulatory T cells in long-lasting Graves disease. General study points: Newly diagnosed Graves' patients exceeded persistent ones in TCR diversity.

Sample time point: newly diagnosed GD, antithyroid drugs for less than 3 months. After RNA was extracted from PBMCs, the TCR library was made from it. Xi'an, China, was home to the endocrinology department that provided patients. The CDR3 contains 12 residues. V gave up 6 bases and J gave up 2 bases, with 8 bases separating them. Germline assignment: CDR1 KGHSH and CDR2 LQKENI. This clonotype showed up many times. Its antigen remains unidentified. With iRepertoire HTBI primers and Arm-PCR of CDR3 regions, TCR beta libraries were built. Each CDR3 protein gets one entry after TCRdb re-called the multiplex PCR reads with MiXCR. Here the sample spans 400,000 to 500,000 distinct CDR3 sequences, 16% being singletons. The data also belong to a second study, concerning T cells in Graves' hyperthyroidism and ophthalmopathy.

The sample here was peripheral blood mononuclear cells (PBMCs), taken at new diagnosis, from a patient treated with antithyroid drugs. This sequence originates from a woman in her twenties or thirties with Graves disease. The rearrangement joins TRBV18 to TRBJ2-7; D tentatively reads TRBD1 or TRBD2 (5 bases each). The CDR3 reads CASSGETYEQYF. The CDR3 nucleotides are TGTGCCAGCTCGGGGGAAACCTACGAGCAGTACTTC.